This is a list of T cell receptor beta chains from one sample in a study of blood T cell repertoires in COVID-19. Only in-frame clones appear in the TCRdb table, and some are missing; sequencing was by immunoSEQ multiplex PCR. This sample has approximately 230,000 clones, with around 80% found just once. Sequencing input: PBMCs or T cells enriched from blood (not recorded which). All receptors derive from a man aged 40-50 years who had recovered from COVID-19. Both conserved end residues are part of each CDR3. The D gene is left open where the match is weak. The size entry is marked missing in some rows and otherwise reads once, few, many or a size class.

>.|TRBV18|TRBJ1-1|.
TGTGCCAGCTCACCTGCGATGAGCATTTCGAACACTAAAGCTTTCTTT
CASSPAMSISNTKAFF
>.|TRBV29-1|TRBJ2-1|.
TGCAGCCTTATGGGGACTTACTCGTACTACAATGAGCAGTTCTTC
CSLMGTYSYYNEQFF
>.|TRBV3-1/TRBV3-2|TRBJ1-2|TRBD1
TGTGCCAGCAGCCAAGATTGGCAGGGGGCCGGTGGCTACACCTTC
CASSQDWQGAGGYTF
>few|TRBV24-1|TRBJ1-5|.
TGTGCCACCAGTGATTCCAGGCAGGGTCGGCAGCCCCAGCATTTT
CATSDSRQGRQPQHF
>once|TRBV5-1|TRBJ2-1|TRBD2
TGCGCCAGCGACTCCTTAGCGGGCGCGAACGGTGAGCAGTTCTTC
CASDSLAGANGEQFF
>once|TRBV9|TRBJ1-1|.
TGTGCCAGCAGCGTAGGGGCTGTGCTGTTCTTT
CASSVGAVLFF
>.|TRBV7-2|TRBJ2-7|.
TGTGCCAGCAGCTTATATAGGACACTCACCTACGAGCAGTACTTC
CASSLYRTLTYEQYF
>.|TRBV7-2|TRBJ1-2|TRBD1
TGTGCCAGCAGCTTGGGACAGATAGATGGCTACACCTTC
CASSLGQIDGYTF
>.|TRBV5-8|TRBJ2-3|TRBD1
TGTGCCAGCAGCCGGGGACAGATCCTCACAGATACGCAGTATTTT
CASSRGQILTDTQYF
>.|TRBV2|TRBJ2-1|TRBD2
TGTGCCAGTATCTCTTCCGGGAGGGCCAAGAATGAGCAGTTCTTC
CASISSGRAKNEQFF
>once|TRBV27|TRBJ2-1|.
TGTGCCAGCGGTTGGGACTTGCACAATGAGCAGTTCTTC
CASGWDLHNEQFF
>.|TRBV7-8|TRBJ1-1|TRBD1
TGTGCCAGCAGCTTAGGGCCCACAGGGGGAAACACTGAAGCTTTCTTT
CASSLGPTGGNTEAFF
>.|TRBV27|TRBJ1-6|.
TGTGCCAGCAGTTTATCTGCCAACGGGATATCACCCCTCCACTTT
CASSLSANGISPLHF
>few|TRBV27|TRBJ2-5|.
TGTGCCAGCAGTCCCCGAGGCCAAGAGACCCAGTACTTC
CASSPRGQETQYF